This is a list of T cell receptor beta chains from one sample in a study of OX40 agonist ivuxolimab in advanced cancers. Only in-frame clones appear in the TCRdb table, and some are missing; sequencing was by immunoSEQ multiplex PCR. Among approximately 26,000 clones listed, around four fifths were seen once. Sequenced here: CD4+ or CD8+ T cells sorted from blood, sampled in a trial of the OX40 agonist ivuxolimab. The receptors come from an adult with an advanced solid tumor such as melanoma, head and neck, liver or kidney cancer. CDR3s include the opening cysteine and the closing phenylalanine or tryptophan. D genes are given only for firm matches. The size field is filled for only some rows; it gives once, few, many or a size class.

v_gene	abundance	d_gene	j_gene	CDR3nt	CDR3aa
TRBV6-5	-	-	TRBJ1-1	TGTGCCAGCAGTTACCTTGGAGCCACTGAAGCTTTCTTT	CASSYLGATEAFF
TRBV2	-	TRBD1	TRBJ1-5	TGTGCCAGCAGTGACGGGACAGGGAGGTGGAACGAGCCCCAGCATTTT	CASSDGTGRWNEPQHF
TRBV7-7	-	-	TRBJ2-7	TGTGCTAGCAGGCCGGCGGTGTTGAGCTACGAGCAGTACTTC	CASRPAVLSYEQYF
TRBV7-2	-	TRBD1	TRBJ1-5	TGTGCCAGCAGCTCTAATACAGGGGCCCAAAGCAATCAGCCCCAGCATTTT	CASSSNTGAQSNQPQHF
TRBV2	-	TRBD1	TRBJ2-1	TGTGCCAGCAAGGGACAGTCTCACCCGCCGGGTGAGCAGTTCTTC	CASKGQSHPPGEQFF
TRBV7-3	-	-	TRBJ2-1	TGTGCCAGCAGCCATAAGGGGGGACTGGATGACCGAAGCCCCTACAATGAGCAGTTCTTC	CASSHKGGLDDRSPYNEQFF
TRBV6-5	-	-	TRBJ2-1	TGTGCCAGCAGTTATGCCTCCCCGGGGGAGCAGTTCTTC	CASSYASPGEQFF
TRBV2	-	TRBD1	TRBJ2-2	TGTGCCAGCAGCTCTTGGTACCGACAGGGGGCGACCGGGGAGCTGTTTTTT	CASSSWYRQGATGELFF
TRBV9	-	TRBD1	TRBJ1-1	TGTGCCAGCAGCGACGAGGGGGCAGGGCGGGGAACTGAAGCTTTCTTT	CASSDEGAGRGTEAFF
TRBV5-1	-	-	TRBJ2-7	TGCGCCAGCAGCTTGGACAGGGAGAGGGAGCAGTACTTC	CASSLDREREQYF
TRBV4-3	-	TRBD2	TRBJ2-1	TGCGCCAGCAGCCACCTAAGTAGCGGGGGGACCTACAATGAGCAGTTCTTC	CASSHLSSGGTYNEQFF
TRBV30	-	-	TRBJ2-1	TGTGCCCGTACAGGTGAGGCTCAAGCTGAGCAGTTCTTC	CARTGEAQAEQFF
TRBV13	-	-	TRBJ1-3	TGTGCCAGCAGCTGGGGTAAAAGTGGAAACACCATATATTTT	CASSWGKSGNTIYF
TRBV5-1	-	-	TRBJ2-2	TGCGCCAGCAGGTCAGGGGACTCGAACACCGGGGAGCTGTTTTTT	CASRSGDSNTGELFF
TRBV4-3	once	TRBD2	TRBJ2-3	TGCGCCAGCAGCCAAGATTTAGCGGGGGAGGGAGATACGCAGTATTTT	CASSQDLAGEGDTQYF
TRBV7-2	-	TRBD1	TRBJ1-1	TGTGCCAGCAGGATACAGGGGGCCAGAACTGAAGCTTTCTTT	CASRIQGARTEAFF
TRBV2	-	TRBD1	TRBJ2-7	TGTGCCAGCAGGGGACAGAGCTCCTACGAGCAGTACTTC	CASRGQSSYEQYF
TRBV2	-	TRBD1	TRBJ1-1	TGTGCCAGCACGGCAAACCGGGACAGGGGAGCGAGCACTGAAGCTTTCTTT	CASTANRDRGASTEAFF
TRBV4-1	-	-	TRBJ2-3	TGCGCCAGCAGCCAAGTAGCCCGAGGGGATACGCAGTATTTT	CASSQVARGDTQYF
TRBV4-1	-	-	TRBJ1-2	TGCGCCAGCAGCCAAGGGGGTTTATATGGCTACACCTTC	CASSQGGLYGYTF